The rows below give T cell receptor beta chains drawn from one sample of a study of early T cells in non-severe SARS-CoV-2 infection. TCRdb reanalysed the 5' RACE reads using MiXCR and keeps one entry per CDR3 protein. The sample lists 71,000 or so distinct CDR3 sequences, approximately 14% occurring once. Sequenced: whole blood. The receptors stem from an adult who was a healthcare worker with PCR-confirmed SARS-CoV-2 infection or an uninfected control (not recorded which). CDR3s include the opening cysteine and the closing phenylalanine or tryptophan. A D gene is named only where the DNA matches it firmly. Not all rows give a size; the values are once, few, many and, for expanded clones, a class.

D	size	J	V	CDR3	DNA
TRBD2	.	TRBJ2-5	TRBV5-1	CASSPTGGHETQYF	TGCGCCAGCAGCCCGACGGGGGGGCACGAGACCCAGTACTTC
.	.	TRBJ2-2	TRBV9	CASSTRQVVDGELFF	TGTGCCAGCAGCACTCGACAGGTGGTGGATGGGGAGCTGTTTTTT
.	few	TRBJ2-4	TRBV29-1	CSVEDPVAGKNIQYF	TGCAGCGTTGAAGATCCAGTGGCAGGAAAAAACATTCAGTACTTC
.	.	TRBJ1-4	TRBV11-2	CASSLGREEKLFF	TGTGCCAGCAGCCTTGGAAGGGAAGAAAAACTGTTTTTT
TRBD2	.	TRBJ2-4	TRBV20-1	CSARPWGLLAKNIQYF	TGCAGTGCTAGACCATGGGGACTATTAGCCAAAAACATTCAGTACTTC
.	few	TRBJ1-1	TRBV2	CASRRVEPNTEAFF	TGTGCCAGCAGGAGGGTTGAACCAAACACTGAAGCTTTCTTT
.	many	TRBJ2-3	TRBV29-1	CSVQSLLTDTQYF	TGCAGCGTTCAAAGTCTGCTCACAGATACGCAGTATTTT
.	.	TRBJ1-2	TRBV7-8	CASSIDRIYGYTF	TGTGCCAGCAGCATAGACAGGATTTATGGCTACACCTTC
TRBD1	.	TRBJ1-2	TRBV9	CASSPQGVYGYTF	TGTGCCAGCAGCCCCCAGGGGGTATATGGCTACACCTTC
.	.	TRBJ1-1	TRBV20-1	CSAGGLSGTEAFF	TGCAGTGCGGGAGGACTCTCGGGCACTGAAGCTTTCTTT
.	once	TRBJ1-1	TRBV30	CACPPGAGTEAFF	TGTGCCTGTCCACCTGGGGCCGGCACTGAAGCTTTCTTT
.	.	TRBJ1-5	TRBV20-1	CSAEDRSWGQPQHF	TGCAGTGCGGAAGACAGATCCTGGGGACAGCCCCAGCATTTT
.	.	TRBJ2-7	TRBV10-3	CAISGGSGVAYEQYF	TGTGCCATCAGTGGAGGTTCGGGGGTAGCCTACGAGCAGTACTTC
.	many	TRBJ2-1	TRBV7-2	CATMGDLSYNEQFF	TGTGCCACCATGGGCGACCTCTCCTACAATGAGCAGTTCTTC
TRBD1	many	TRBJ2-3	TRBV11-2	CASSPGQGVNTQYF	TGTGCCAGCAGCCCGGGACAGGGGGTAAATACGCAGTATTTT
.	.	TRBJ1-2	TRBV12-3/TRBV12-4	CASSPPLPGFGYTF	TGTGCCAGCAGTCCGCCCCTGCCCGGGTTTGGCTACACCTTC
.	.	TRBJ1-1	TRBV6-2/TRBV6-3	CASRGYFMNTEAFF	TGTGCCAGCAGAGGTTATTTTATGAACACTGAAGCTTTCTTT
TRBD1	.	TRBJ1-4	TRBV29-1	CSVEPGQGGEKLFF	TGCAGCGTTGAACCGGGACAGGGAGGAGAAAAACTGTTTTTT
.	.	TRBJ2-2	TRBV5-1	CASSLGRPDTGELFF	TGCGCCAGCAGCTTAGGACGGCCTGACACCGGGGAGCTGTTTTTT
.	.	TRBJ2-2	TRBV10-3	CAISGPVHGGTGELFF	TGTGCCATCAGTGGGCCCGTTCATGGGGGCACCGGGGAGCTGTTTTTT
.	few	TRBJ2-7	TRBV7-8	CASSLGVEDYEQYF	TGTGCCAGCAGCTTAGGAGTGGAAGACTACGAGCAGTACTTC
.	few	TRBJ2-7	TRBV6-2/TRBV6-3	CASSYVRVGSYEQYF	TGTGCCAGCAGTTACGTCCGGGTGGGTTCCTACGAGCAGTACTTC
TRBD2	many	TRBJ2-3	TRBV5-6	CASSFSGGPGDTQYF	TGTGCCAGCAGCTTTAGCGGGGGCCCGGGGGATACGCAGTATTTT
TRBD1	few	TRBJ2-1	TRBV9	CASSVVGTGNNEQFF	TGTGCCAGCAGCGTAGTAGGGACAGGGAACAATGAGCAGTTCTTC
.	.	TRBJ2-1	TRBV30	CAWSVRGLAVSSYNEQFF	TGTGCCTGGAGTGTACGGGGGCTAGCGGTGAGCTCCTACAATGAGCAGTTCTTC
.	few	TRBJ2-7	TRBV2	CASSVPAGRKFEQYF	TGTGCCAGCAGCGTCCCGGCGGGTCGGAAGTTCGAGCAGTACTTC
TRBD2	.	TRBJ2-1	TRBV11-3	CASSLSGAESEQFF	TGTGCCAGCAGCTTGAGCGGGGCCGAGAGTGAGCAGTTCTTC
.	many	TRBJ2-7	TRBV10-3	CAISALDGYEQYF	TGTGCCATCAGTGCCTTGGACGGCTACGAGCAGTACTTC
TRBD1	few	TRBJ2-5	TRBV30	CAWRDRATDRQETQYF	TGTGCCTGGAGGGATCGAGCTACGGACAGGCAAGAGACCCAGTACTTC
.	.	TRBJ1-5	TRBV23-1	CASSQPNVEGMGGNQPQHF	TGCGCCAGCAGTCAGCCTAATGTCGAGGGAATGGGGGGCAATCAGCCCCAGCATTTT
.	.	TRBJ2-3	TRBV5-6	CASSWGSDTQYF	TGTGCCAGCAGCTGGGGGAGTGATACGCAGTATTTT
.	few	TRBJ2-7	TRBV28	CATKRVAAQYF	TGTGCCACAAAACGCGTCGCGGCGCAGTACTTC
.	.	TRBJ2-3	TRBV12-3/TRBV12-4	CASSPYGEPTDTQYF	TGTGCCAGCAGCCCGTACGGTGAACCCACAGATACGCAGTATTTT
.	few	TRBJ2-5	TRBV18	CASSPDGAETQYF	TGTGCCAGCTCACCCGACGGCGCAGAGACCCAGTACTTC
.	many	TRBJ1-1	TRBV7-9	CASSLWGGTEVFF	TGTGCCAGCAGCTTGTGGGGAGGCACTGAAGTTTTCTTT